This T cell receptor beta chain comes out of a study of cytomegalovirus exposure and HLA in healthy donors. The primer mix had 60 Vbeta and 13 Jbeta primers. Clones were sequenced by immunoSEQ multiplex PCR, and TCRdb holds only the in-frame ones, with some missing. The table includes 99,000 or so clones, 65% to 85% detected once. Germline V CDR1 and CDR2: SGHTA, FQGTGA. CDR3 size: 14 residues. Trimming left V 3 bases short and J 4 bases short, with 10 bases between. The receptor was derived from a male donor in good health and CMV-seronegative. The rearrangement joins TRBV7-3 to TRBJ2-1, with D possibly matching TRBD2 (6 bases). Sequenced input: PBMCs. The CDR3: CASSFGGPYNEQFF. CDR3 nucleotides: TGTGCCAGCAGCTTTGGAGGGCCGTACAATGAGCAGTTCTTC.